The clone carrying this TCR beta chain came up a few times. What it binds is not known. These data are taken from a study of T-cell memory formation after mild COVID-19. Study-level results: Some clones that responded turned up in pre-infection memory, which suggests that cross-reactive memory joined in. Clones contracting across day 15 to 85 had a balanced CD4/CD8 profile; later expanding clones leaned CD4+.

CDR1 is MGHDK, CDR2 SYGVNS, per germline. V lost 6 bases, J lost 9 bases, and 8 bases lay in between. This CDR3 region has 10 residues. TCRdb analysed the 5' RACE reads with MiXCR anew, one entry per CDR3 protein. The top ten hold 22% of the sample, which has about 360,000 distinct CDR3 sequences, approximately 15% seen once. The receptor was isolated from a man in his late teens or twenties who had mild COVID-19 (a few samples of this study predate the infection). Cell type and time point are not known. The material sequenced was PBMCs or a T cell subset sorted from them (not recorded which). V is TRBV25-1 and J is TRBJ1-1; D call uncertain. This CDR3 is CASRGLKAFF. In DNA, the CDR3 is TGTGCCAGCAGGGGCTTGAAAGCTTTCTTT.